These T cell receptor beta chains were read from a single sample in a study of cytomegalovirus exposure and HLA in healthy donors. Measured with immunoSEQ multiplex PCR; TCRdb has only the in-frame clones, and not every one. The sample records around 140,000 clones, less than 85% being singletons. The sample was PBMCs. The origin of the receptors is a man aged 35 to 55 in good health and CMV-seronegative. Both conserved end residues are part of each CDR3. The D gene is left open where the match is weak. Not all rows give a size; the values are once, few, many and, for expanded clones, a class.

>TRBD1|NA|TRBJ2-7|TRBV6-6
CASSSGTGVSEQYF
TGTGCCAGCAGTTCCGGGACAGGGGTTAGCGAGCAGTACTTC
>TRBD2|NA|TRBJ2-5|TRBV27
CASSLLASGSGETQYF
TGTGCCAGCAGTTTATTGGCTAGCGGGAGCGGGGAGACCCAGTACTTC
>NA|NA|TRBJ2-2|TRBV9
CASSELLNTGELFF
TGTGCCAGCAGTGAACTCCTGAACACCGGGGAGCTGTTTTTT
>NA|NA|TRBJ2-7|TRBV4-1
CASSQAGGRSYEQYF
TGCGCCAGCAGCCAAGCCGGGGGGCGCTCCTACGAGCAGTACTTC
>TRBD1|NA|TRBJ1-6|TRBV18
CASSPFTGGTNSPLHF
TGTGCCAGCTCACCATTCACAGGGGGGACTAATTCACCCCTCCACTTT
>TRBD2|NA|TRBJ2-5|TRBV5-1
CASSPAGGLETQYF
TGCGCCAGCAGCCCGGCGGGGGGCCTGGAGACCCAGTACTTC
>NA|NA|TRBJ2-3|TRBV5-6
CASSLAAGSTDTQYF
TGTGCCAGCAGCTTGGCAGCGGGCAGCACAGATACGCAGTATTTT
>NA|NA|TRBJ1-2|TRBV10-3
CAISEGGRQYGYTF
TGTGCCATCAGTGAAGGGGGTCGGCAATATGGCTACACCTTC
>TRBD1|NA|TRBJ1-2|TRBV5-3
CARSRQGHYGYTF
TGTGCCAGAAGCCGACAGGGGCACTATGGCTACACCTTC
>NA|NA|TRBJ2-4|TRBV18
CASSPAGEGIQYF
TGTGCCAGCTCACCGGCAGGGGAGGGCATTCAGTACTTC
>TRBD2|NA|TRBJ2-5|TRBV27
CASASGGAWETQYF
TGTGCCAGCGCTAGCGGGGGGGCTTGGGAGACCCAGTACTTC
>TRBD2|few|TRBJ2-5|TRBV11-2
CASSTWTSGEETQYF
TGTGCCAGCAGCACATGGACTAGCGGGGAAGAGACCCAGTACTTC
>TRBD2|NA|TRBJ2-7|TRBV27
CASSFGGGELYEQYF
TGTGCCAGCAGTTTCGGCGGGGGGGAACTCTACGAGCAGTACTTC
>TRBD2|NA|TRBJ2-3|TRBV27
CASSFGLAGGADTQYF
TGTGCCAGCAGTTTTGGGCTAGCGGGGGGGGCAGATACGCAGTATTTT
>NA|NA|TRBJ1-4|TRBV5-4
CASSSDSTNEKLFF
TGTGCCAGCAGCTCAGACAGTACTAATGAAAAACTGTTTTTT